This passage covers 8 T cell receptor beta chains from one sample sequenced in a study of blood T cell repertoires in COVID-19. Profiling relied on immunoSEQ multiplex PCR, and the TCRdb table lists in-frame clones only, not all of them. The data contain 87,000 or so clones, around 86% of them singletons. Sequenced: peripheral blood. The receptors derive from a woman older than 75 with active or convalescent COVID-19.

The rearrangement joins TRBV7-9 to TRBJ2-5, with TRBD1 identical over 9 bases. Germline-derived CDR1 and CDR2 are SEHNR and FQNEAQ (reference sequence). The trim removed 5 bases at V and 2 bases at J, leaving 0 bases unmatched. The CDR3 sequence is 13 residues long. The CDR3 spells CASSGQGQETQYF. For the CDR3, the DNA is TGTGCCAGCAGCGGACAGGGGCAAGAGACCCAGTACTTC. Full variable domain (missing parts from reference TRBV7-9 and TRBJ2-5): DTGVSQNPRHKITKRGQNVTFRCDPISEHNRLYWYRQTLGQGPEFLTYFQNEAQLEKSRLLSDRFSAERPKGSFSTLEIQRTEQGDSAMYLCASSGQGQETQYFGPGTRLLVL.

The chain joins TRBV5-1 to TRBJ1-4; D not resolved. The CDR3 has 15 residues. CDR1 and CDR2 from the germline V gene are SGHRS and YFSETQ. Trimming stripped 0 bases from V and 2 bases from J, with 8 bases between. The CDR3 region is CASSLGGPTNEKLFF. CDR3 DNA: TGCGCCAGCAGCTTGGGCGGGCCTACTAATGAAAAACTGTTTTTT.

This clone was recorded only once. This sequence joins TRBV6-2 or TRBV6-3 and TRBJ2-7; D may be TRBD2 (6 bases). The CDR3 has 18 residues. Germline V gene lookup returns CDR1 MNHEY and CDR2 SVGEGT. V was trimmed by 0 bases and J by 7 bases, leaving 25 bases between them. This CDR3 reads CASSYSLREAQYGREQYF. CDR3 nucleotide sequence: TGTGCCAGCAGTTACTCCCTGCGGGAAGCTCAATATGGGCGGGAGCAGTACTTC.

The V call is TRBV7-8, the J call TRBJ1-3; D ambiguous. The CDR3 length is 13 residues. V lost 0 bases to trimming and J lost 4 bases, with 4 bases between them. The germline V gene has CDR1 SGHVS and CDR2 FQNEAQ. The CDR3 DNA reads as TGTGCCAGCAGCTTAGCCAGGGGAAACACCATATATTTT. It specifies CASSLARGNTIYF.

The V call is TRBV24-1, the J call TRBJ2-5, with 8 nucleotides matching TRBD2. The CDR3 sequence is 19 residues long. Germline V gene lookup returns CDR1 KGHDR and CDR2 SFDVKD. V shed 1 base and J 1 base; nucleotides not matched to a gene: 13. The CDR3 loop reads CATSDFPGNGGALQETQYF. Written as DNA, the CDR3 is TGTGCCACCAGTGATTTCCCGGGGAACGGGGGGGCCCTCCAAGAGACCCAGTACTTC.

V and J are TRBV11-2 and TRBJ1-5, with a possible D match to TRBD1 (5 bases). V lost 0 bases, J lost 3 bases, and 9 bases lay in between. This CDR3 region has 15 residues. The germline gives CDR1 SGHAT, CDR2 FQNNGV. The CDR3 loop is CASSLDPGFNQPQHF. The CDR3 DNA sequence: TGTGCCAGCAGCTTAGATCCAGGGTTCAATCAGCCCCAGCATTTT.

This sequence joins TRBV9 and TRBJ2-6; D is unresolved. The germline V gene has CDR1 SGDLS and CDR2 YYNGEE. Trimming removed 0 bases at V and 2 bases at J, with 15 bases between. The CDR3 spans 18 residues. CDR3 sequence reads: CASSVGPGDITGANVLTF. The CDR3 region has the DNA TGTGCCAGCAGCGTAGGTCCAGGCGATATTACTGGGGCCAACGTCCTGACTTTC.

The genes are TRBV5-1 and TRBJ1-4, with D hard to call. The germline V gene has CDR1 SGHRS and CDR2 YFSETQ. The CDR3 loop spans 14 amino acids. The ends were cut back, 2 bases at V and 7 bases at J, with 12 bases in the middle. CDR3 residues: CASSLLRPSEKLFF. The CDR3 coding sequence is TGCGCCAGCAGCTTACTACGGCCAAGTGAAAAACTGTTTTTT.